This T cell receptor delta chain was recorded in a study of gamma-delta chains in newborns, infants, children. Across the study: Innate gammadelta T cells reportedly expand polyclonally right after birth, driven by microbial exposure, per the title.

TCRdb reprocessed the reads through CATT. The table has about 4,200 delta-chain clones, roughly 15% seen once; the top ten hold 8.5% to 9%. The CDR3 runs 20 residues. The germline gives CDR1 GEAIGNYY, CDR2 EKD. V dropped 0 bases and J dropped 0; count of bases not matched to a gene: 5. This clone is labeled as medium-sized (0.01 to 0.1%). The sample has other DNA sequences that encode this CDR3 too. The clonotype originates from a child who was a newborn, infant or young child, either healthy, febrile or measles-vaccinated (not recorded which). The rearrangement uses TRDV2 and TRDJ3, with 12 positions matching TRDD3. The sample taken for sequencing was blood. CDR3 sequence (DNA): TGTGCCTGTGACACCGTACTGGGGGATACAAGCTCCTGGGACACCCGACAGATGTTTTTC. Residues: CACDTVLGDTSSWDTRQMFF.